The rows below give T cell receptor beta chains drawn from one sample of a study of shared clonotypes between healthy human individuals. Using immunoSEQ multiplex PCR, the repertoire was profiled, and TCRdb retains in-frame clones only, with some absent. Of hundreds of thousands of clones listed, about 96% are singletons. The sequenced sample was naive CD4+ T cells sorted from blood. The source of these receptors is a woman in her twenties or thirties in good health. The CDR3 runs from the conserved cysteine through the conserved F or W. A D gene is named only where the DNA matches it firmly. A row's size may be missing; if present it is once, few, many or a size class.

>TRBJ2-7|TRBD2|TRBV7-8|-
TGTGCCAGCAGCCGAGCGGGAGGGTCCTACGAGCAGTACTTC
CASSRAGGSYEQYF
>TRBJ1-2|TRBD1|TRBV5-4|-
TGTGCCAGCAGCTTGGCTGGGGGACAGGGGGTCTATGGCTACACCTTC
CASSLAGGQGVYGYTF
>TRBJ2-7|TRBD2|TRBV5-4|-
TGTGCCAGCAGCTCTCTCGCGGGAGGGTTCCACGAGCAGTACTTC
CASSSLAGGFHEQYF
>TRBJ2-7|-|TRBV14|-
TGTGCCAGCAGCCACGGGAGACGGGGGCTGGAGCAGTACTTC
CASSHGRRGLEQYF
>TRBJ1-5|-|TRBV28|-
TGTGCCAGCAGTTTAATTGGGGGAGTCGGCAATCAGCCCCAGCATTTT
CASSLIGGVGNQPQHF
>TRBJ2-5|-|TRBV5-4|-
TGTGCCAGCAGCTTGAATTACCAAGAGACCCAGTACTTC
CASSLNYQETQYF
>TRBJ2-3|-|TRBV20-1|-
TGCAGTGCCCCGCGCGCCCGAACGCAGTATTTT
CSAPRARTQYF
>TRBJ2-7|TRBD2|TRBV19|many
TGTGCCAGTAGTACTCTGGGGGGGATCTCCTACGAGCAGTACTTC
CASSTLGGISYEQYF
>TRBJ2-6|-|TRBV18|-
TGTGCCAGCTCGGAGGGGGTGCCTGGGGCCAACGTCCTGACTTTC
CASSEGVPGANVLTF
>TRBJ2-3|-|TRBV5-4|-
TGTGCCAGCAGCTTGTCAGCAGGGATGTGGACAGATACGCAGTATTTT
CASSLSAGMWTDTQYF
>TRBJ2-1|-|TRBV2|-
TGTGCCAGTTGTCCCTTCGGGAATGAGCAGTTCTTC
CASCPFGNEQFF
>TRBJ1-6|-|TRBV5-1|-
TGCGCCAGCAGCTTGGTGCTGGGAGGGAATTCACCCCTCCACTTT
CASSLVLGGNSPLHF
>TRBJ2-3|-|TRBV6-6|-
TGTGCCAGCAGTCCACACCAGACCACAGATACGCAGTATTTT
CASSPHQTTDTQYF
>TRBJ1-2|TRBD1|TRBV5-1|-
TGCGCCAGCAGCTTGGCCTTGCTTGGGGACAGCTATGGCTACACCTTC
CASSLALLGDSYGYTF
>TRBJ1-1|TRBD1|TRBV11-3|once
TGTGCCAGCAGCCGACAGGGAGGGAACACTGAAGCTTTCTTT
CASSRQGGNTEAFF
>TRBJ2-2|TRBD1|TRBV19|-
TGTGCCAGTAGTTCCGGGACAGGGATTTTCGCGAACACCGGGGAGCTGTTTTTT
CASSSGTGIFANTGELFF
>TRBJ2-5|-|TRBV19|-
TGTGCCAGTAGTCGCAGTGGGGATCAAGAGACCCAGTACTTC
CASSRSGDQETQYF
>TRBJ2-5|-|TRBV5-1|once
TGCGCCAGCAGCTCTACCGGGACACTACGTGCGGAGACCCAGTACTTC
CASSSTGTLRAETQYF
>TRBJ2-7|TRBD2|TRBV29-1|-
TGCAGCTGTCGGTTCGGGACTAGCGGCTCAGGGCAGTACTTC
CSCRFGTSGSGQYF
>TRBJ2-5|-|TRBV7-8|-
TGTGCCAGCAGCCCCCAAGAGACCCAGTACTTC
CASSPQETQYF
>TRBJ2-5|TRBD1|TRBV28|-
TGTGCCAGCAGTCTCGGGACAGGGGGCGCAGAGACCCAGTACTTC
CASSLGTGGAETQYF
>TRBJ2-1|-|TRBV5-4|-
TGTGCCAGCAGCTTGGGTCTACAGTACAATGAGCAGTTCTTC
CASSLGLQYNEQFF
>TRBJ2-1|TRBD2|TRBV27|-
TGTGCCAGCAGTCTTGCTAGGACGGGGAGGGTTGAGCAGTTCTTC
CASSLARTGRVEQFF
>TRBJ2-2|TRBD1|TRBV5-1|-
TGCGCCAGCAGGGAGAGGGGGACAGCCTACACCGGGGAGCTGTTTTTT
CASRERGTAYTGELFF
>TRBJ1-3|-|TRBV15|-
TGTGCCACCAGCTCGATCCCGGGAATAGTCGGAAACACCATATATTTT
CATSSIPGIVGNTIYF
>TRBJ2-7|TRBD1|TRBV6-5|-
TGTGCCAGCAGTTACCGGGGACAGAACTACGAGCAGTACTTC
CASSYRGQNYEQYF
>TRBJ2-1|TRBD2|TRBV9|-
TGTGCCAGCAGCCCCCCCCCTAGCGGGGACAATGAGCAGTTCTTC
CASSPPPSGDNEQFF
>TRBJ2-1|TRBD2|TRBV5-1|-
TGCGCCAGCAGCGGATACCGTGGGAGGGAGTACAATGAGCAGTTCTTC
CASSGYRGREYNEQFF
>TRBJ1-2|TRBD1|TRBV28|-
TGTGCCAGCAAGGACGAACAGGGGCCGGGTGGCTACACCTTC
CASKDEQGPGGYTF
>TRBJ2-5|-|TRBV7-3|-
TGTGCCAGCAGCTTAAACTCTGGGGGGGAGACCCAGTACTTC
CASSLNSGGETQYF
>TRBJ1-2|-|TRBV18|-
TGTGCCAGCTCACCACAGGGATCCCTAGCTAACTATGGCTACACCTTC
CASSPQGSLANYGYTF
>TRBJ1-5|-|TRBV27|-
TGTGCCAGCAGGGTCCACAGGGAGGGTCAGCCCCAGCATTTT
CASRVHREGQPQHF
>TRBJ1-1|TRBD1|TRBV5-1|once
TGCGCCAGCAGCTTGTCAGGGCAGGGGGACTTTATGACTGAAGCTTTCTTT
CASSLSGQGDFMTEAFF
>TRBJ2-3|TRBD2|TRBV5-4|-
TGTGCCAGCAGCCATAGGACTAGCGGGAGGTTGCAGATTCACGCAGATACGCAGTATTTT
CASSHRTSGRLQIHADTQYF
>TRBJ1-1|-|TRBV7-9|-
TGTGCCAGCAGGGGTGGAGGGAGTAGAGCTTTCTTT
CASRGGGSRAFF
>TRBJ1-1|-|TRBV6-1|-
TGTGCCAGCAGTGAAGATACGTGGGACACTGAAGCTTTCTTT
CASSEDTWDTEAFF
>TRBJ1-1|-|TRBV6-5|-
TGTGCCAGCAGTTACTTCGGGAAGGGGGACACTGAAGCTTTCTTT
CASSYFGKGDTEAFF
>TRBJ2-3|TRBD1|TRBV15|-
TGTGCCACCAGCAGAGATGAGGGGGCCACAGATACGCAGTATTTT
CATSRDEGATDTQYF
>TRBJ2-7|-|TRBV7-6|-
TGTGCCAGCAGCTCCGCCGGGACCGGGAAATACGAGCAGTACTTC
CASSSAGTGKYEQYF
>TRBJ1-3|-|TRBV7-2|-
TGTGCCAGCAGCTCGACAGGTGCCTCTGGAAACACCATATATTTT
CASSSTGASGNTIYF
>TRBJ2-7|-|TRBV7-9|-
TGTGCCAGCAGCTTTTACGGGAAGACCTACGAGCAGTACTTC
CASSFYGKTYEQYF